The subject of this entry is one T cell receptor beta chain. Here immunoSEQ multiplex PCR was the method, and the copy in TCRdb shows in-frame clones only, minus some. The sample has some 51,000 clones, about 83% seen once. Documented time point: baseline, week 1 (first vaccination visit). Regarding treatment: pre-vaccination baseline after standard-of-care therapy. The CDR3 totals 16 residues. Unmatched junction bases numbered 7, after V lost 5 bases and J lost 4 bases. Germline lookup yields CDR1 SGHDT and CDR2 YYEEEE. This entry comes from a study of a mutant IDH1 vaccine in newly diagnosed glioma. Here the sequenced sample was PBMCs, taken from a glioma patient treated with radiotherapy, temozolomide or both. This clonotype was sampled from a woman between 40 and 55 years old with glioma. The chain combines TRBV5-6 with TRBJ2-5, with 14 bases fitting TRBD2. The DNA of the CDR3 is TGTGCCAGCAGGCGACTAGCGGGGGGGCATTTAGAGACCCAGTACTTC. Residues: CASRRLAGGHLETQYF.